The 23 T cell receptor beta chains below were found in one sample sequenced in a study of CD8 T cells in Susac syndrome. RNA in amounts of roughly 0.5 to 1 ug was reverse transcribed with random hexamers. MiXCR, applied by TCRdb to the immunoSEQ multiplex PCR reads, yields one record per CDR3 protein. The sample lists some 170,000 distinct CDR3 sequences; roughly 95% were seen once. The sequenced sample consisted of CD4+ T cells from PBMCs. The receptors come from a human donor in good health.

This chain joins TRBV30 and TRBJ2-7; D gene unclear. The ends were cut back, 3 bases at V and 3 bases at J, with 12 bases in the middle. Germline V gives CDR1 GTSNPN, CDR2 SVGIG (reference sequence). The CDR3 sequence is 13 residues long. The DNA for the CDR3 is TGTGCCTGGAGCCGGTCGACTCTCTACGAGCAGTACTTC. Protein product: CAWSRSTLYEQYF.

V is TRBV20-1 and J is TRBJ2-7; D might be TRBD2 (8 bases). The CDR3 is made up of 15 amino acids. V lost 5 bases to trimming and J lost 5 bases, with 22 bases between them. The V gene's germline CDR1 is DFQATT and CDR2 SNEGSKA (reference sequence). This chain's CDR3 is CSAQTRTSRGDEQYF. For the CDR3, the DNA is TGCAGTGCTCAGACCCGGACTAGCAGGGGGGACGAGCAGTACTTC.

J is TRBJ2-5 and V is TRBV3-1; weak D call: TRBD1 (6 bases). CDR1 and CDR2 (germline): LGHDT, YNNKEL (reference sequence). V lost 0 bases to trimming and J lost 6 bases, with 20 bases between them. CDR3 size: 17 residues. In nucleotides, the CDR3 is TGTGCCAGCAGCCAAGATACCGACAGGCCGCCACATAAGACCCAGTACTTC. This translates into CASSQDTDRPPHKTQYF.

The chain is built from TRBV19 and TRBJ1-1; D not certain. Deletions cut 5 bases from V and 2 bases from J, with 12 bases between. The CDR3 length is 14 residues. Per the germline V gene, CDR1 is LNHDA and CDR2 is SQIVND (reference sequence). The chain's CDR3 is CASSSNGGNTEAFF. CDR3 coding DNA: TGTGCCAGTAGTTCAAATGGAGGAAACACTGAAGCTTTCTTT.

This chain joins TRBV20-1 and TRBJ2-1; 8 positions agree with TRBD2. CDR3 length: 14 amino acids. CDR1 and CDR2 (germline): DFQATT, SNEGSKA (reference sequence). V lost 5 bases and J lost 2; bases outside the gene matches: 5. The CDR3 is CSAESGSPYNEQFF. DNA for the CDR3: TGCAGTGCTGAGAGCGGGAGCCCCTACAATGAGCAGTTCTTC.

In nucleotides, the CDR3 is TGTGCCTGGAGTGTCCTAGCGGGGCACACAGATACGCAGTATTTT. Protein sequence: CAWSVLAGHTDTQYF. The rearrangement uses TRBV30 and TRBJ2-3; 9 bases are a match to TRBD2. Trimming took 0 bases from V and 2 from J; bases not matched to a gene: 3. From germline, CDR1 is GTSNPN and CDR2 SVGIG (reference sequence). The CDR3 extends over 15 amino acids. The whole variable domain, remainder taken from reference TRBV30 and TRBJ2-3, is SQTIHQWPATLVQPVGSPLSLECTVEGTSNPNLYWYRQAAGRGLQLLFYSVGIGQISSEVPQNLSASRPQDRQFILSSKKLLLSDSGFYLCAWSVLAGHTDTQYFGPGTRLTVL.

This clonotype was recorded only once. The rearrangement uses TRBV3-1 and TRBJ2-5; D unresolved. CDR1 and CDR2 (germline): LGHDT, YNNKEL (reference sequence). This CDR3 is 12 amino acids long. Trimming left V 0 bases short and J 3 bases short, with 2 bases between. DNA for the CDR3: TGTGCCAGCAGCCAAGAGGAAGAGACCCAGTACTTC. This encodes CASSQEEETQYF.

The chain is built from TRBV6-2 or TRBV6-3 and TRBJ2-6; TRBD2 aligns across 8 bases. The V and J ends lost 4 bases and 4 bases, in that order; junction bases with no gene match: 9. Germline V gives CDR1 MNHEY, CDR2 SVGEGT. The CDR3 is made up of 17 amino acids. The CDR3 protein is CASSSLPGGQGANVLTF. The CDR3, as DNA: TGTGCCAGCAGTTCCCTCCCGGGGGGGCAAGGGGCCAACGTCCTGACTTTC.

This chain links TRBV29-1 with TRBJ1-1, with TRBD1 as a possible D gene (5 bases). CDR1 and CDR2 (germline): SQVTM, ANQGSEA. This CDR3 has 13 amino acids. V was cut by 1 base and J by 5 bases, with 11 bases left in between. The CDR3 bases are TGCAGCGTTGAAGGGCCAGGGAGGACTGAAGCTTTCTTT. Translating gives CSVEGPGRTEAFF.

This chain joins TRBV29-1 and TRBJ2-1, with 10 bases matching TRBD2. The CDR3 consists of 16 residues. CDR1 SQVTM and CDR2 ANQGSEA come from the germline V gene. The V segment lost 7 bases and the J segment 0 bases; nucleotides outside the gene matches: 9. This CDR3 reads CSASRAGGPSYNEQFF. The CDR3 DNA reads TGCAGCGCCTCCAGAGCGGGAGGGCCCTCCTACAATGAGCAGTTCTTC.

This chain links TRBV25-1 with TRBJ2-2; no clear D. Germline V gene data show CDR1 as MGHDK and CDR2 as SYGVNS. Trimming shortened V by 7 bases and J by 3 bases, and 9 bases separated the two germline ends. This CDR3 has 13 residues. The DNA of the CDR3 is TGTGCCAGCACCGACGGCTACACCGGGGAGCTGTTTTTT. Amino acid sequence: CASTDGYTGELFF.

J is TRBJ2-7 and V is TRBV14; possible D gene TRBD2, 5 bases. Germline CDR1 reads SGHDN; CDR2 reads FVKESK. CDR3 length: 15 residues. V lost 1 base and J 2 bases, leaving 12 bases between the germline ends. The CDR3 DNA reads TGTGCCAGCAGCCAAGGCCTAGCTTTAACCTACGAGCAGTACTTC. Translating it yields CASSQGLALTYEQYF.

V gene TRBV7-2 combines with J gene TRBJ1-1, with 8 bases fitting TRBD1. The germline CDR1 and CDR2 sequences are SGHTA and FQGNSA. The CDR3 runs to 15 residues. Unmatched junction bases numbered 11, after V lost 6 bases and J lost 5 bases. CDR3 coding DNA: TGTGCCAGCAGACCGCCAGGGGGCGTACGGACTGAAGCTTTCTTT. Translation gives CASRPPGGVRTEAFF.

The chain couples TRBV5-1 to TRBJ1-5; possible D gene TRBD1, 6 bases. The germline V gene has CDR1 SGHRS and CDR2 YFSETQ. The CDR3 is made up of 15 amino acids. Trimming stripped 0 bases from V and 1 base from J, with 8 bases between. The CDR3 spells CASSLETGSNQPQHF. As DNA, the CDR3 is TGCGCCAGCAGCTTGGAGACAGGCAGCAATCAGCCCCAGCATTTT.

The CDR3 DNA reads as TGCAGTGCTAGTCGTAGCCCAGCCTACGAGCAGTACTTC. This codes for CSASRSPAYEQYF. This chain connects TRBV20-1 to TRBJ2-7; no firm D call. This CDR3 is built from 13 residues. The V end was cut by 3 bases, the J end by 2 bases, with 11 bases between. CDR1 and CDR2 (germline): DFQATT, SNEGSKA (reference sequence).

J is TRBJ1-1 and V is TRBV3-1, with TRBD1 matching 7 bases. Unmatched junction bases numbered 3, after V lost 1 base and J lost 1 base. The CDR3 loop spans 15 amino acids. Germline V gene data show CDR1 as LGHDT and CDR2 as YNNKEL (reference sequence). Written as DNA, the CDR3 is TGTGCCAGCAGCCAAGCGGGACAGCGGAACACTGAAGCTTTCTTT. Translating gives CASSQAGQRNTEAFF.

The chain joins TRBV4-3 to TRBJ2-2; 7 bases align to TRBD2. The V segment lost 2 bases and the J segment 8 bases; nucleotides outside the gene matches: 8. Per germline, CDR1 LGHNA and CDR2 YSLEER. This CDR3 comprises 15 residues. The CDR3 DNA reads TGCGCCAGCAGCCAAAACCGGGAGGTCGCAGGGGAGCTGTTTTTT. This encodes CASSQNREVAGELFF.

The rearrangement links TRBV20-1 to TRBJ2-4; D gene unclear. The CDR3 contains 14 residues. V was cut by 0 bases and J by 0 bases, with 6 bases left in between. Germline V lookup: CDR1 DFQATT, CDR2 SNEGSKA (reference sequence). The CDR3 loop is CSARDQIAKNIQYF. For the CDR3, the DNA is TGCAGTGCTAGAGACCAGATAGCCAAAAACATTCAGTACTTC.

The DNA of the CDR3 is TGCGCCAGCAGCCAAGATCGGCCCAACACCGGGGAGCTGTTTTTT. It is translated as CASSQDRPNTGELFF. The chain combines TRBV4-3 with TRBJ2-2; D unresolved. Germline CDR1 reads LGHNA; CDR2 reads YSLEER. The V end was cut by 0 bases, the J end by 2 bases, with 7 bases between. The CDR3 runs 15 residues.

The genes are TRBV25-1 and TRBJ1-3, with D perhaps matching TRBD1 (6 bases). Germline V gene lookup returns CDR1 MGHDK and CDR2 SYGVNS. This CDR3 is built from 15 residues. V lost 2 bases to trimming and J lost 3 bases, with 11 bases between them. The CDR3 spells CASSETGTRGNTIYF. CDR3 nucleotide sequence: TGTGCCAGCAGTGAAACCGGGACACGTGGAAACACCATATATTTT.

This chain connects TRBV29-1 to TRBJ2-1; D remains unclear. V dropped 6 bases and J dropped 7 bases, with 10 bases sitting between them. Germline V gene sequence: CDR1 SQVTM, CDR2 ANQGSEA. This CDR3 contains 11 residues. As DNA, the CDR3 is TGCAGCGTGCTAATTAGAAATGAGCAGTTCTTC. Protein sequence: CSVLIRNEQFF.

CDR3 sequence reads: CAWSEGRHTGELFF. CDR3 sequence (DNA): TGTGCCTGGAGTGAGGGGAGGCACACCGGGGAGCTGTTTTTT. V usage is TRBV30 and J usage is TRBJ2-2; D might be TRBD2 (6 bases). V lost 1 base, J lost 3 bases, and 9 bases lay in between. The CDR3 consists of 14 residues. Germline assignment: CDR1 GTSNPN and CDR2 SVGIG (reference sequence). Complete variable domain (other parts from reference TRBV30 and TRBJ2-2): SQTIHQWPATLVQPVGSPLSLECTVEGTSNPNLYWYRQAAGRGLQLLFYSVGIGQISSEVPQNLSASRPQDRQFILSSKKLLLSDSGFYLCAWSEGRHTGELFFGEGSRLTVL.

This CDR3 is CSVGTGFHNEQFF. Here the CDR3 DNA reads TGCAGCGTGGGGACAGGGTTCCACAATGAGCAGTTCTTC. The chain links TRBV29-1 to TRBJ2-1; 9 bases match TRBD1. Losses at the gene ends were 6 bases for V and 5 bases for J; bases not matched to a gene: 5. The CDR3 runs to 13 residues. From germline, CDR1 is SQVTM and CDR2 ANQGSEA.